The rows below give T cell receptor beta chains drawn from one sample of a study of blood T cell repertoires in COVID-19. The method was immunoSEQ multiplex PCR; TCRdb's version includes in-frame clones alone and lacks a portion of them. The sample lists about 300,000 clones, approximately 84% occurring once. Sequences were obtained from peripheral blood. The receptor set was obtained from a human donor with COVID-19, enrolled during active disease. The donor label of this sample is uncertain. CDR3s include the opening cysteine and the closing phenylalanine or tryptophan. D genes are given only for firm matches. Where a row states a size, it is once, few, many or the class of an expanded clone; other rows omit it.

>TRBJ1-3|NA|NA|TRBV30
TGTGCCTGGAGTAGAGGGGGAATGGGAAACACCATATATTTT
CAWSRGGMGNTIYF
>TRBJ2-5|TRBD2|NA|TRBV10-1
TGCGCCAGCAGCATCGGGGGGGGACATCAAGAGACCCAGTACTTC
CASSIGGGHQETQYF
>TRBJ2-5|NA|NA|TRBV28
TGTGCCAGCAGTTTACAAAAGACCCAGTACTTC
CASSLQKTQYF
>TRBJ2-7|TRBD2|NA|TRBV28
TGTGCCAGCAGTAGGACTAGCGGGAGTGCCCACGAGCAGTACTTC
CASSRTSGSAHEQYF
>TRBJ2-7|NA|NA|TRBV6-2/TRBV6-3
TGTGCCAGCAGTTATGGGGGCGGTTCGAGCTCCTACGAGCAGTACTTC
CASSYGGGSSSYEQYF
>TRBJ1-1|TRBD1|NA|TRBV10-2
TGCGCCAGCAGTCCGGGACAGCACACTGAAGCTTTCTTT
CASSPGQHTEAFF
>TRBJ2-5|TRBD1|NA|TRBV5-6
TGTGCCAGCAGCTCATTCCTAAGACAGGGAGAGGAGACCCAGTACTTC
CASSSFLRQGEETQYF
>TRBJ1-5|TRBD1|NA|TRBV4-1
TGCGCCAGCAGCCAATCGGGACAGCCCAATCAGCCCCAGCATTTT
CASSQSGQPNQPQHF
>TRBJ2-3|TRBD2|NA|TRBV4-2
TGTGCCAGCAGCCAAACTAGGGCAGTGGGAGGGCCGCCAGATACGCAGTATTTT
CASSQTRAVGGPPDTQYF
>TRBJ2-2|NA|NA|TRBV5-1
TGCGCCAGCAGCGCGGACAGAGGTACCGGGGAGCTGTTTTTT
CASSADRGTGELFF
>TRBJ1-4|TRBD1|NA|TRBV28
TGTGCCAGCAGTTTACAGGGGGCGCGGGAAAAACTGTTTTTT
CASSLQGAREKLFF
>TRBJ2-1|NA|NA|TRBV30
TGTGCCTGGAGGAACCCTTTCGGCGGGATCTACAATGAGCAGTTCTTC
CAWRNPFGGIYNEQFF
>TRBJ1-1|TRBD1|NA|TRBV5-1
TGCGCCAGCAGCTTGGGGTCGGGGACAGGGCTACCGAACACTGAAGCTTTCTTT
CASSLGSGTGLPNTEAFF
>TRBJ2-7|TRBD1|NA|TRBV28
TGTGCCAGCAGTTTAAATGAGGGGACAGGGGGCTACGAGCAGTACTTC
CASSLNEGTGGYEQYF
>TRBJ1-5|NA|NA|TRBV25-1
TGTGCCAGCAGTGAGGGAGGGGGAGGCAATCAGCCCCAGCATTTT
CASSEGGGGNQPQHF
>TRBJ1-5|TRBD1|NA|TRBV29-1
TGCAGCGCTGGACAGGGGAATCAGCCCCAGCATTTT
CSAGQGNQPQHF
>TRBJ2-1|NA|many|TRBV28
TGTGCCAGCAGTTTGTCGGCGGGCAGCCGCTCCTACAATGAGCAGTTCTTC
CASSLSAGSRSYNEQFF
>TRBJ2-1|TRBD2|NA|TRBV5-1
TGCGCCAGCAGCTTGTCCGGCGGGAGTTTCTACAATGAGCAGTTCTTC
CASSLSGGSFYNEQFF
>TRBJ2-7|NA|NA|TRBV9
TGTGCCAGCAGCGTAAACGGTATCGAGCAGTACTTC
CASSVNGIEQYF
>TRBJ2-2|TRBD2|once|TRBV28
TGTGCCAGCAGCCCAATAGCGGGAGGGGCCGGGGAGCTGTTTTTT
CASSPIAGGAGELFF
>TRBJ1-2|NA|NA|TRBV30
TGTGCCTGGAGTTCGGGGATTCGGTATGGCTACACCTTC
CAWSSGIRYGYTF
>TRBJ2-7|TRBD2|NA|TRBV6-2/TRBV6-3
TGTGCCAGCAGTTATTCCGGGACTAGCGGGAGACGGGCCTACGAGCAGTACTTC
CASSYSGTSGRRAYEQYF
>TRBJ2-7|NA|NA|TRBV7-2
TGTGCCAGCAGCTTTGGGCCTCAGGACGAGCAGTACTTC
CASSFGPQDEQYF
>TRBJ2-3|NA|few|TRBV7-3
TGTGCCAGCAGCCCAGAGCGTACTACTAGCACAGATACGCAGTATTTT
CASSPERTTSTDTQYF
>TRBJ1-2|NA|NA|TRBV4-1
TGCGCCAGCAGCCAAGGGGCTTTTGGGAGCTATGGCTACACCTTC
CASSQGAFGSYGYTF
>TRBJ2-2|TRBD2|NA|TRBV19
TGTGCCAGTAGTAGCGGGAGATACACCGGGGAGCTGTTTTTT
CASSSGRYTGELFF
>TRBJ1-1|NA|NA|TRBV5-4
TGTGCCAGCAGCTTGGCAGGAGCGGGCACTGAAGCTTTCTTT
CASSLAGAGTEAFF
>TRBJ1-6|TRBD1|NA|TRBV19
TGTGCCAGTAGTCCCCGACAGGGGAATTCACCCCTCCACTTT
CASSPRQGNSPLHF
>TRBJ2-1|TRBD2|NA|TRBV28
TGTGCCATTACCCGGGGGGACAATGAGCAGTTCTTC
CAITRGDNEQFF
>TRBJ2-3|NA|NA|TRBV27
TGTGCCAGCAGGGGCAGGGAAGGCACAGATACGCAGTATTTT
CASRGREGTDTQYF
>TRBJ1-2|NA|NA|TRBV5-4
TGTGCCAGCAGCTTGGTTGGAGGGTCAGCGGGCTACACCTTC
CASSLVGGSAGYTF
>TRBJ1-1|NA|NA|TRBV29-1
TGCAGCGGAGGAGAGACTCTTGAAGCTTTCTTT
CSGGETLEAFF
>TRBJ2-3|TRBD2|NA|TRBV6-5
TGTGCCAGCAGTACGGGAGGGGGGTCATCAGATACGCAGTATTTT
CASSTGGGSSDTQYF
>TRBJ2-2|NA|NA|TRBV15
TGTGCCACCAGCAGAGATCGCGGGAACACCGGGGAGCTGTTTTTT
CATSRDRGNTGELFF
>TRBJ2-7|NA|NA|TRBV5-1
TGCGCCAGCAGCTTGGAGGAATTTAATAGACCTAGTGGCTCCTACGAGCAGTACTTC
CASSLEEFNRPSGSYEQYF
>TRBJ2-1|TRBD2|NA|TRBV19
TGTGCCAGTAGTCCCCTCGGGACTAGCGATTACAATGAGCAGTTCTTC
CASSPLGTSDYNEQFF
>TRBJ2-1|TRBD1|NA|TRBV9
TGTGCCAGCACGACAGGGGGCCCCTACAATGAGCAGTTCTTC
CASTTGGPYNEQFF
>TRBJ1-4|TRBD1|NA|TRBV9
TGTGCCAGCAGCCCGTTGCCAGGGGGAGGTGGTGAAAAACTGTTTTTT
CASSPLPGGGGEKLFF
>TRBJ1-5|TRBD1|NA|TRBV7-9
TGTGCCAGCAGCGTAGGACAGGGCAATCAGCCCCAGCATTTT
CASSVGQGNQPQHF
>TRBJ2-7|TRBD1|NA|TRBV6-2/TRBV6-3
TGTGCCAGCAGTTTTTCACCGGGACAGTCCTACGAGCAGTACTTC
CASSFSPGQSYEQYF
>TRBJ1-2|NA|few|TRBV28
TGTGCCAGCAGTTTCCCAGGGGATTATCGTGGCTACACCTTC
CASSFPGDYRGYTF
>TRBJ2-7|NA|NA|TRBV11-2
TGTGCCAGCAAGGGACTGTGGGGTCGGGCCTACGAGCAGTACTTC
CASKGLWGRAYEQYF
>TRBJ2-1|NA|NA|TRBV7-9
TGTGCCAGCAGCCCTTACAATGAGCAGTTCTTC
CASSPYNEQFF
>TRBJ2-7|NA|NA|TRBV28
TGTGCCAGCAGTTTAAGTGGCGGCCACTACGAGCAGTACTTC
CASSLSGGHYEQYF
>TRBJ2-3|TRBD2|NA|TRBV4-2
TGTGCCAGCAGCCCCGGGACTAGCTCGCATACAGATACGCAGTATTTT
CASSPGTSSHTDTQYF
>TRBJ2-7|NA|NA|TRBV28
TGTGCCAGCAGCTGCTTAAGCGCCGATTGTAACTCCTACGAGCAGTACTTC
CASSCLSADCNSYEQYF
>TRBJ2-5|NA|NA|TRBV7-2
TGTGCCAGCTCACTAGGGCCTCTGGGGGGTGAAGAGACCCAGTACTTC
CASSLGPLGGEETQYF
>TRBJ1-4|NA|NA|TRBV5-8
TGTGCCAGCAGCTTGGGGCAGTCTCAAGAAAAACTGTTTTTT
CASSLGQSQEKLFF
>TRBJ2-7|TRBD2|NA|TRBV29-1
TGCAGCGTCGCCTGGACTAGCGACTACGAGCAGTACTTC
CSVAWTSDYEQYF
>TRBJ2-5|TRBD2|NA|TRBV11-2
TGTGCCAGCAGCTTAGCGACTAGCGGGAGGGCCGGAGAGACCCAGTACTTC
CASSLATSGRAGETQYF